This T cell receptor (beta chain) was retrieved from a study of blood T cell repertoires in COVID-19 (dated by TCRdb to 2020 to 2022). Study-wide context: Collaborator samples came from the United States, Italy and Spain and covered acute and convalescent phases of COVID-19. The material from the prospective study consisted of cDNA or gDNA derived from T cells, B-cell-depleted T cells, or PBMCs. The dataset comprised deeply sampled blood TCRbeta repertoires from subjects exposed to, actively infected with, or recovered from COVID-19. A freely available public database, intended as a resource for researchers studying the immune response to SARS-CoV-2, is where the repertoires were released. Samples came from the ongoing ImmuneRACE study (first 160 participants) plus 1,254 subjects from 6 global collaborators. A de-identified subject ID, COVID-19 status, age in years and sex were almost always included in the sample metadata. HLA class I and class II types, where available, came from metadata supplied by the sample provider rather than from assay-based typing.

The immunoSEQ Assay, a bias-controlled multiplex PCR, was used to amplify TCRbeta CDR3 regions from genomic DNA. The authors' pipeline ran thus. The number of nucleated cells in each sample was estimated by amplification of reference gene primers within the assay. To quantify the absolute abundance of each unique TCRbeta CDR3 rearrangement, sequence reads were collapsed and filtered. For each sample, productive Simpson clonality was calculated as the square root of Simpson's diversity index across productive rearrangements. The source is immuneACCESS, and TCRdb retained only in-frame sequences with V and J called. Part of the clones is not carried over; for the studies checked, unresolved V genes explain less than half of this, and the remainder is unexplained. The V and J calls and clone size were taken over from that table, and D and trimming were inferred from the DNA. For this sample the table gives 150,000 to 200,000 clones, of which more than 75% were detected only once. In total, the top ten clones hold 1% to 1.2% of the sample.

The CDR3, from cysteine to phenylalanine, totals 14 residues. Only CDR3 DNA is held: 42 bases, read in frame from base 1. CDR1 and CDR2 are drawn from the germline V gene: SNHLY, FYNNEI. V is reduced by 2 bases and J by 5 bases, leaving a spacing of 12 bases between them. Points on this clone: The antigen it recognizes is unknown. No much larger clone exists at a distance of one base, and base qualities are not known.

Study-wide conclusions, independent of this receptor: Clinical and demographic metadata were provided uncurated, with the amount varying by source and participant.

Collaborating institutions collected whole blood in K2EDTA tubes following their own protocols. For TCRbeta analysis, collaborator samples were shipped as frozen whole blood, as isolated PBMCs, or as DNA extracted from either sample type. The V and J segments used are TRBV2 and TRBJ2-5; the D gene is perhaps TRBD1, from 6 matching bases. The sequence derives from a man aged 40-49 years with acute or convalescent COVID-19. The sequenced sample was peripheral blood. The nucleotides read TGTGCCAGCAGTGAATGGTCAGGGGTGGAGACCCAGTACTTC. Its protein is CASSEWSGVETQYF. With the portions outside the CDR3 filled from the reference TRBV2 and TRBJ2-5 genes, the complete variable region becomes EPEVTQTPSHQVTQMGQEVILRCVPISNHLYFYWYRQILGQKVEFLVSFYNNEISEKSEIFDDQFSVERPDGSNFTLKIRSTKLEDSAMYFCASSEWSGVETQYFGPGTRLLVL.